This T cell receptor (beta chain) was sequenced during a study of cytomegalovirus exposure and HLA in healthy donors. Study-level findings and limits: An analysis was carried out later, and it reportedly showed fewer N-insertions in an Asian-associated ancestry cluster than the approximately 660-donor mean.

To note about this clone: Its target is not known.

Primers: 60 Vbeta forward and 13 Jbeta reverse. TCRdb keeps only in-frame clones here, not all; method: immunoSEQ multiplex PCR. The sample features approximately 140,000 clones, with about 2.2% in its top ten. Germline-derived CDR1 and CDR2 are SGHVS and FQNEAQ. The CDR3 covers 19 residues. Losses at the gene ends were 1 base for V and 5 bases for J; bases not matched to a gene: 10. The sequence came from a woman under 30 in good health and CMV-seronegative. The V gene is TRBV7-8, the J gene TRBJ2-1; 14 positions match TRBD2. Specimen: PBMCs. The CDR3 DNA is TGTGCCAGCAGCTTAGGACCGACTAGCGGGAGGGCCCTCCACAATGAGCAGTTCTTC. Translated, it gives CASSLGPTSGRALHNEQFF. Together with reference TRBV7-8 and TRBJ2-1, the CDR3 gives the full variable domain: GAGVSQSPRYKVAKRGQDVALRCDPISGHVSLFWYQQALGQGPEFLTYFQNEAQLDKSGLPSDRFFAERPEGSVSTLKIQRTQQEDSAVYLCASSLGPTSGRALHNEQFFGPGTRLTVL.